This TCR beta chain is drawn from a study of T cell repertoires in cytomegalovirus infection. The CDR3 extends over 10 amino acids. CDR1 is MDHEN and CDR2 is SYDVKM in the germline V gene. V lost 8 bases and J 4 bases, leaving 5 bases between the germline ends. TCRdb ran MiXCR on the reads and lists one entry per CDR3 protein. The top ten clones hold around 9.9% of a sample with roughly 140,000 distinct CDR3 sequences, about 25% of them seen once. The V and J genes are TRBV28 and TRBJ2-5; D is uncertain. The sample consisted of PBMCs. The receptor was isolated from a human donor in good health (CMV status not recorded). Some clones in this sample may be carry-over from other donors' samples. This CDR3 is CASGLETQYF. The DNA of the CDR3 is TGTGCCAGCGGCTTAGAGACCCAGTACTTC.